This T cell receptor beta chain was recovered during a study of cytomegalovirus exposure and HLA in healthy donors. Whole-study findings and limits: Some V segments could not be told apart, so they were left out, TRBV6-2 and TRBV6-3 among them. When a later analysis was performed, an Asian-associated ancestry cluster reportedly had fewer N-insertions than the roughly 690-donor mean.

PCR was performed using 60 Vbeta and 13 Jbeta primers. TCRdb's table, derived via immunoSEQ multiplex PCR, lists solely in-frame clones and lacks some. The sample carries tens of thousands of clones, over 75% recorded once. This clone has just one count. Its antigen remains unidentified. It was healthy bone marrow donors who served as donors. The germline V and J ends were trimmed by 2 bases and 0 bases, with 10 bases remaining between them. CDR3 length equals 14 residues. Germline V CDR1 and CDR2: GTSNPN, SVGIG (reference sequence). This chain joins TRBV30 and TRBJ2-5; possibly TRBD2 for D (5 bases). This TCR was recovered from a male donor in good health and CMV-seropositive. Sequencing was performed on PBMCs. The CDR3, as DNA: TGTGCCTGGAGTCGAGGGAATAACCAAGAGACCCAGTACTTC. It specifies CAWSRGNNQETQYF.